These 29 T cell receptor beta chains originate from one sample sequenced in a study of early T cells in non-severe SARS-CoV-2 infection. TCRdb used MiXCR to reprocess the 5' RACE reads, holding one entry per CDR3 protein. This table holds about 33,000 distinct CDR3 sequences, 5.5% to 8% found once. The sample consisted of whole blood. The source of these receptors is an adult who was a healthcare worker with PCR-confirmed SARS-CoV-2 infection or an uninfected control (not recorded which).

This clonotype occurred a few times. The rearrangement links TRBV7-9 to TRBJ2-1, with TRBD1 matching over 7 bases. The CDR3 runs 14 residues. Germline CDR1 SEHNR, CDR2 FQNEAQ (reference sequence). V gave up 5 bases and J gave up 7 bases; unmatched junction bases: 8. The CDR3 spells CASSPGQEWNEQFF. In nucleotides, the CDR3 is TGTGCCAGCAGCCCAGGACAGGAGTGGAATGAGCAGTTCTTC.

The chain recombines TRBV29-1 with TRBJ1-1; TRBD1 matches 7 bases. The CDR3 runs to 14 residues. Germline V CDR1 and CDR2: SQVTM, ANQGSEA. The J segment lost 0 bases and the V segment lost 6 bases, leaving 7 bases of the junction unmatched. This CDR3 reads CSVVGTALNTEAFF. The CDR3 region has the DNA TGCAGCGTCGTCGGGACAGCGCTGAACACTGAAGCTTTCTTT.

This clonotype showed up many times. The chain uses TRBV29-1 and TRBJ2-7; maybe TRBD2 (6 bases). The CDR3 length is 12 residues. The V gene's germline CDR1 is SQVTM and CDR2 ANQGSEA. V was pared by 8 bases and J by 1 base, with 12 bases between. The CDR3, as DNA: TGCAGCCCCCACGCGGGGTCCTACGAGCAGTACTTC. This sequence encodes CSPHAGSYEQYF.

This clonotype was picked up many times. This rearrangement joins TRBV6-5 to TRBJ2-7; no firm D call. Trimming took 7 bases from V and 2 from J, leaving 12 bases between them. CDR3 size: 13 residues. Germline V gene sequence: CDR1 MNHEY, CDR2 SVGAGI. In DNA, the CDR3 is TGTGCCAGCACACTAAGTCCAACCTACGAGCAGTACTTC. It specifies CASTLSPTYEQYF.

This clonotype showed up just a few times. The V gene is TRBV7-2, the J gene TRBJ2-5; 10 bases are a match to TRBD2. The junction had 6 bases not matched to a gene; V was cut back by 4 bases and J by 4 bases. The germline CDR1 and CDR2 sequences are SGHTA and FQGNSA. This CDR3 region has 15 residues. CDR3 region: CASSSSGRARETQYF. Here the CDR3 DNA reads TGTGCCAGCAGCTCGAGCGGGAGGGCCCGAGAGACCCAGTACTTC.

This clonotype was seen many times. The chain combines TRBV7-9 with TRBJ2-3; D might be TRBD1 (5 bases). The CDR3 covers 13 residues. Germline V CDR1 and CDR2: SEHNR, FQNEAQ (reference sequence). The V end was cut by 5 bases, the J end by 4 bases, with 10 bases between. CDR3 coding DNA: TGTGCCAGCAGCCCCAAGGGGCCAGATACGCAGTATTTT. Protein sequence: CASSPKGPDTQYF. The variable domain in full, with the rest retrieved from reference TRBV7-9 and TRBJ2-3, is DTGVSQNPRHKITKRGQNVTFRCDPISEHNRLYWYRQTLGQGPEFLTYFQNEAQLEKSRLLSDRFSAERPKGSFSTLEIQRTEQGDSAMYLCASSPKGPDTQYFGPGTRLTVL.

This clonotype was seen a few times. The chain couples TRBV9 to TRBJ2-5, with 15 positions matching TRBD2. The CDR3 totals 17 residues. J lost 5 bases, V lost 0 bases, and 5 bases had no gene match. CDR1 is SGDLS, CDR2 YYNGEE, per germline. The chain's CDR3 is CASSVVGLAGGKETQYF. The CDR3 nucleotides are TGTGCCAGCAGCGTAGTAGGACTAGCGGGAGGGAAGGAGACCCAGTACTTC. The variable domain in full, completed from reference TRBV9 and TRBJ2-5, reads DSGVTQTPKHLITATGQRVTLRCSPRSGDLSVYWYQQSLDQGLQFLIQYYNGEERAKGNILERFSAQQFPDLHSELNLSSLELGDSALYFCASSVVGLAGGKETQYFGPGTRLLVL.

This clonotype was counted many times. V and J are TRBV19 and TRBJ2-7; no firm D call. The V end was cut by 5 bases, the J end by 3 bases, with 11 bases between. Germline lookup yields CDR1 LNHDA and CDR2 SQIVND (reference sequence). This CDR3 contains 13 residues. Written as DNA, the CDR3 is TGTGCCAGTAGTCCATCGGACGGCTACGAGCAGTACTTC. This sequence encodes CASSPSDGYEQYF. The full variable domain, in which reference TRBV19 and TRBJ2-7 provide the parts outside the CDR3, is DGGITQSPKYLFRKEGQNVTLSCEQNLNHDAMYWYRQDPGQGLRLIYYSQIVNDFQKGDIAEGYSVSREKKESFPLTVTSAQKNPTAFYLCASSPSDGYEQYFGPGTRLTVT.

CDR3 residues: CASSLGGGPEQYF. CDR3 DNA sequence: TGTGCCAGCAGCTTAGGTGGGGGGCCCGAGCAGTACTTC. The rearrangement links TRBV7-2 to TRBJ2-7; D possibly matches TRBD1 or TRBD2 (6 bases each). Looked up from germline, CDR1 is SGHTA and CDR2 is FQGNSA. CDR3 length: 13 residues. The ends were cut back, 1 base at V and 6 bases at J, with 10 bases in the middle.

This clonotype appeared many times. The chain links TRBV29-1 to TRBJ2-5; 7 nucleotides match TRBD2. CDR1 SQVTM and CDR2 ANQGSEA come from the germline V gene. There are 13 residues in the CDR3. The V segment lost 6 bases and the J segment 4 bases; nucleotides outside the gene matches: 8. The CDR3 sequence is CSVRDIAGETQYF. CDR3 bases: TGCAGCGTCCGGGATATAGCGGGAGAGACCCAGTACTTC.

This clonotype occurred many times. This rearrangement joins TRBV11-1 to TRBJ1-1, with D hard to call. The CDR3 covers 15 residues. Trimming cost V 5 bases and J 4 bases, with 17 bases left between them. Germline V CDR1 and CDR2: SGHAT, FQDESV (reference sequence). The CDR3 loop reads CASSPKGGGRTEAFF. In DNA, the CDR3 is TGTGCCAGCAGCCCAAAGGGTGGAGGGCGCACTGAAGCTTTCTTT.

This clonotype has a count of ten or more. In DNA form, the CDR3 reads TGTGCCAGCAGTACTAGCGGGAGAAGTAATGAGCAGTTCTTC. Its translation: CASSTSGRSNEQFF. The chain combines TRBV6-5 with TRBJ2-1; TRBD2 aligns across 11 bases. Germline CDR1 reads MNHEY; CDR2 reads SVGAGI. CDR3 length equals 14 residues. J lost 7 bases, V lost 5 bases, and 4 bases had no gene match.

Comments on this clonotype: The missing conserved phenylalanine or tryptophan at the end of this CDR3 makes a read error likely. The rearrangement uses TRBV7-3 and TRBJ2-1; D could derive from TRBD1 or TRBD2 (5 bases each). This CDR3 is built from 16 residues. The V end was cut by 1 base, the J end by 3 bases, with 13 bases between. CDR1 and CDR2 (germline): SGHTA, FQGTGA. The CDR3 DNA is TGTGCCAGCAGCTTAAGTGGGGGAAGCGGCTACAATGAGCAGTTCTCC. Translated: CASSLSGGSGYNEQFS.

This clonotype was picked up many times. The gene calls are TRBV5-1 and TRBJ2-5; D is tentatively TRBD1 or TRBD2 (5 bases each). Trimming left V 4 bases short and J 2 bases short, with 15 bases between. Germline CDR1 reads SGHRS; CDR2 reads YFSETQ. The CDR3 extends over 15 amino acids. The CDR3 sequence is CASSPEGRVQETQYF. The CDR3 DNA reads TGCGCCAGCAGCCCAGAGGGGCGGGTACAAGAGACCCAGTACTTC.

V usage is TRBV29-1 and J usage is TRBJ1-5, with a weak D call TRBD1 (6 bases). V gave up 4 bases and J gave up 6 bases, with 13 bases separating them. This CDR3 has 13 amino acids. CDR1 and CDR2 (germline): SQVTM, ANQGSEA. The CDR3 nucleotides are TGCAGCGTTGCTTCAGGGGAAGCTCAGCCCCAGCATTTT. Translating gives CSVASGEAQPQHF.

This clonotype was counted only a few times. CDR3 sequence: CSARDRAQETQYF. CDR3 in DNA: TGCAGTGCTAGAGACAGGGCACAAGAGACCCAGTACTTC. The rearrangement links TRBV20-1 to TRBJ2-5, with D tentatively TRBD1 (5 bases). Germline V gene sequence: CDR1 DFQATT, CDR2 SNEGSKA (reference sequence). The CDR3 totals 13 residues. V shed 0 bases and J shed 2 bases, with 7 bases lying between them.

The chain's CDR3 is CATSEPDQHGEQFF. CDR3 nucleotide sequence: TGTGCCACCAGTGAACCGGACCAACACGGTGAGCAGTTCTTC. This chain uses TRBV24-1 with TRBJ2-1; D not certain. The germline gives CDR1 KGHDR, CDR2 SFDVKD. Trimming took off 4 bases at V and 9 bases at J, with 15 bases between the two ends. This CDR3 comprises 14 residues.

This clonotype is deemed medium-sized. The chain recombines TRBV7-6 with TRBJ2-3; TRBD2 might be the D (5 bases). The CDR3 sequence is 13 residues long. V lost 3 bases to trimming and J lost 6 bases, with 10 bases between them. Germline values: CDR1 SGHVS, CDR2 FNYEAQ. DNA for the CDR3: TGTGCCAGCAGCTTCACTAGAAGGGATACGCAGTATTTT. As protein: CASSFTRRDTQYF.

This clonotype was counted many times. The chain employs TRBV7-2 and TRBJ1-5, with D possibly being TRBD1 (6 bases). V lost 5 bases to trimming and J lost 5 bases, with 22 bases between them. CDR3 length: 17 residues. From germline, CDR1 is SGHTA and CDR2 FQGNSA. In nucleotides, the CDR3 is TGTGCCAGCAGCCGCCGGTGGGGGCTCACCCCTGATCAGCCCCAGCATTTT. Its protein is CASSRRWGLTPDQPQHF.

This clonotype showed up just a few times. The J gene is TRBJ1-1, the V gene TRBV18; a weak D match, TRBD1 (5 bases). The V gene lost 3 bases and the J gene lost 7 bases, with 18 bases spanning the gap. The CDR3 loop spans 15 amino acids. From germline, CDR1 is KGHSH and CDR2 LQKENI. The DNA of the CDR3 is TGTGCCAGCTCACCTCCGGCTGGGGCAGAGATTGAAGCTTTCTTT. This codes for CASSPPAGAEIEAFF.

This clonotype showed up many times. This chain joins TRBV4-1 and TRBJ2-7; the D gene is possibly TRBD1 (6 bases). V was shortened by 4 bases and J by 2 bases, with 21 bases between the two germline ends. Germline CDR1 and CDR2: MGHRA and YSYEKL. This CDR3 region has 17 residues. CDR3 sequence (DNA): TGCGCCAGCAGCCCCCGAAAGGGTACGGGACAAACCTACGAGCAGTACTTC. Its translation is CASSPRKGTGQTYEQYF.

This clonotype was found many times. CDR3 in amino acids: CASSIGSSYNEQFF. CDR3 sequence (DNA): TGTGCCAGTAGTATAGGGTCCTCCTACAATGAGCAGTTCTTC. This chain joins TRBV19 and TRBJ2-1; D is unclear. V lost 1 base to trimming and J lost 0 bases, with 4 bases between them. The CDR3 extends over 14 amino acids. Germline V gene data show CDR1 as LNHDA and CDR2 as SQIVND (reference sequence). The variable domain in full, completed from reference TRBV19 and TRBJ2-1, reads DGGITQSPKYLFRKEGQNVTLSCEQNLNHDAMYWYRQDPGQGLRLIYYSQIVNDFQKGDIAEGYSVSREKKESFPLTVTSAQKNPTAFYLCASSIGSSYNEQFFGPGTRLTVL.

The genes are TRBV6-5 and TRBJ2-7; D gene ambiguous. Germline V gives CDR1 MNHEY, CDR2 SVGAGI. This CDR3 has 16 amino acids. Trimming shortened V by 4 bases and J by 0 bases, and 16 bases separated the two germline ends. The CDR3 sequence is CASSSLTGGPSYEQYF. In DNA, the CDR3 is TGTGCCAGCAGTTCCCTCACTGGCGGACCCTCCTACGAGCAGTACTTC.

This clonotype was counted many times. The chain combines TRBV28 with TRBJ2-5, with 10 bases fitting TRBD2. The CDR3 length is 14 residues. The trim removed 6 bases at V and 0 bases at J, leaving 1 base unmatched. CDR1 MDHEN and CDR2 SYDVKM come from the germline V gene. The CDR3 loop reads CASRAGGDQETQYF. CDR3 bases: TGTGCCAGCAGAGCGGGAGGGGACCAAGAGACCCAGTACTTC. Drawing the rest from reference TRBV28 and TRBJ2-5, the complete variable domain is DVKVTQSSRYLVKRTGEKVFLECVQDMDHENMFWYRQDPGLGLRLIYFSYDVKMKEKGDIPEGYSVSREKKERFSLILESASTNQTSMYLCASRAGGDQETQYFGPGTRLLVL.

This clonotype was recorded a few times. V gene TRBV27 combines with J gene TRBJ1-4; the D is unclear. With 5 bases removed from V and 1 base from J, the gap between germline ends came to 8 bases. Per the germline V gene, CDR1 is MNHEY and CDR2 is SMNVEV (reference sequence). The CDR3 length is 14 residues. The CDR3 DNA reads as TGTGCCAGCAGTCCTAGACTAACTAATGAAAAACTGTTTTTT. Translation: CASSPRLTNEKLFF. Based on the CDR3 plus reference TRBV27 and TRBJ1-4, the full variable domain is EAQVTQNPRYLITVTGKKLTVTCSQNMNHEYMSWYRQDPGLGLRQIYYSMNVEVTDKGDVPEGYKVSRKEKRNFPLILESPSPNQTSLYFCASSPRLTNEKLFFGSGTQLSVL.

This chain links TRBV20-1 with TRBJ1-4, with TRBD1 identical over 9 bases. From germline, CDR1 is DFQATT and CDR2 SNEGSKA (reference sequence). This CDR3 has 14 residues. J lost 3 bases, V lost 6 bases, and 5 bases had no gene match. The CDR3 reads CSAPGQGSNEKLFF. CDR3 bases: TGCAGTGCACCGGGACAGGGTTCTAATGAAAAACTGTTTTTT.

At least ten counts were recorded for this clonotype. The chain combines TRBV20-1 with TRBJ2-3, with 7 nucleotides matching TRBD2. V lost 3 bases to trimming and J lost 4 bases; unmatched junction nucleotides: 13. Germline V CDR1 and CDR2: DFQATT, SNEGSKA (reference sequence). The CDR3 consists of 16 residues. The CDR3 spells CSASFLGGSLADTQYF. CDR3 nucleotide sequence: TGCAGTGCTAGCTTTCTGGGCGGGAGCCTCGCAGATACGCAGTATTTT.

In this sample, this clonotype turned up many times. This chain joins TRBV20-1 and TRBJ2-3, with 13 bases aligning to TRBD2. The CDR3 runs 16 residues. The germline gives CDR1 DFQATT, CDR2 SNEGSKA (reference sequence). The CDR3 is CTPGTSGASSTDTQYF. CDR3 coding DNA: TGCACTCCCGGGACTAGCGGGGCATCTAGCACAGATACGCAGTATTTT.

There are a few counts of this clonotype. This sequence joins TRBV20-1 and TRBJ2-3; D call uncertain. CDR1 is DFQATT, CDR2 SNEGSKA, per germline (reference sequence). CDR3 length: 11 amino acids. Trimming pared 5 bases from V and 6 bases from J, leaving 9 bases between. This CDR3 is CSAPARDTQYF. The CDR3 DNA sequence: TGCAGTGCTCCGGCCCGGGATACGCAGTATTTT.